The 23 T cell receptor beta chains reported below all come from one sample, sequenced in a study of T cell repertoires in aging, cancer and after chemotherapy. The template was genomic DNA from peripheral blood, not RNA. Rearranged V-D-J TRB sequences were amplified with a mixed TRB-A/B primer pool. TCRdb independently ran MiXCR on the multiplex PCR reads; one entry per CDR3 protein. The sample lists 6,000 to 9,500 distinct CDR3 sequences, around 40% occurring once. The source material was blood. The receptors were gathered from a human donor in good health.

The chain links TRBV28 to TRBJ1-5, with D perhaps TRBD1 (5 bases). V lost 7 bases and J lost 9, with 22 bases in between. The CDR3 runs to 15 residues. CDR1 and CDR2 (germline): MDHEN, SYDVKM. The CDR3 nucleotides read TGTGCCAGCACCCCTGGGGCCCTGGTTGATCCGCCCCAGCATTTT. Protein sequence: CASTPGALVDPPQHF.

The V and J genes are TRBV7-2 and TRBJ2-3, with 7 bases identical to TRBD2. J gave up 11 bases and V 4 bases, and 9 bases lay outside the gene matches. Per the germline V gene, CDR1 is SGHTA and CDR2 is FQGNSA. The CDR3 extends over 13 amino acids. For the CDR3, the DNA is TGTGCCAGCAGCTCCTATACCGGGACTAAGCAGTATTTT. It translates to CASSSYTGTKQYF. Using reference TRBV7-2 and TRBJ2-3 for the parts outside the CDR3, the full variable domain is GAGVSQSPSNKVTEKGKDVELRCDPISGHTALYWYRQSLGQGLEFLIYFQGNSAPDKSGLPSDRFSAERTGGSVSTLTIQRTQQEDSAVYLCASSSYTGTKQYFGPGTRLTVL.

The chain joins TRBV6-4 to TRBJ2-2; D is unclear. The germline V and J ends were trimmed by 0 bases and 5 bases, with 4 bases remaining between them. Per the germline V gene, CDR1 is MRHNA and CDR2 is SNTAGT. The CDR3 consists of 13 residues. The CDR3 here is CASSDSPTGELFF. As DNA, the CDR3 is TGTGCCAGCAGTGACTCTCCAACCGGGGAGCTGTTTTTT.

The rearrangement links TRBV19 to TRBJ1-4; the D gene is possibly TRBD1 (5 bases). The germline V gene has CDR1 LNHDA and CDR2 SQIVND (reference sequence). V lost 1 base and J 0 bases, leaving 18 bases between the germline ends. The CDR3 is made up of 19 amino acids. CDR3 sequence reads: CASSIAGLGFPTTNEKLFF. CDR3 DNA: TGTGCCAGTAGTATAGCAGGGTTGGGTTTTCCTACAACTAATGAAAAACTGTTTTTT.

The chain links TRBV12-3 or TRBV12-4 to TRBJ1-4; D ambiguous. The CDR3 consists of 14 residues. Trimming removed 5 bases from V and 4 bases from J, with 11 bases in between. CDR3: CASSLVIINEKLFF. The CDR3 nucleotides read TGTGCCAGCAGTCTCGTCATAATTAATGAAAAACTGTTTTTT.

Points on this clonotype: Being one base from a much bigger clone, this may be a read error. CDR3 sequence reads: CASSWTSGGRRATGELFF. CDR3 sequence (DNA): TGTGCCAGCAGTTGGACTAGCGGGGGGCGCCGGGCCACCGGGGAGCTGTTTTTT. The rearrangement links TRBV6-5 to TRBJ2-2; 14 bases align to TRBD2. The V and J ends lost 4 bases and 4 bases, in that order; junction bases with no gene match: 8. The CDR3 extends over 18 amino acids. Germline V gives CDR1 MNHEY, CDR2 SVGAGI.

As regards this clonotype: At one end, the junction sequence differs from germline, possibly due to a read error. The chain links TRBV19 to TRBJ1-5; D not resolved. CDR3 length: 17 amino acids. Germline V gene sequence: CDR1 LNHDA, CDR2 SQIVND (reference sequence). The CDR3 sequence is CACSLSRARGGNQPQHF. The DNA for the CDR3 is TGTGCCTGTAGTCTCAGCCGGGCCCGAGGAGGCAATCAGCCCCAGCATTTT.

V usage is TRBV6-1 and J usage is TRBJ2-7; D is unclear. Germline CDR1 reads MNHNS; CDR2 reads SASEGT. V lost 5 bases, J lost 4 bases, and 12 bases lay in between. The CDR3 is made up of 13 amino acids. The CDR3 DNA follows: TGTGCCAGCAGTTCTCAGGTTGGGTACGAGCAGTACTTC. It translates to CASSSQVGYEQYF.

The table lists this clonotype with a few counts. The rearrangement uses TRBV6-2 or TRBV6-3 and TRBJ2-1; 10 nucleotides agree with TRBD1. This CDR3 region has 15 residues. The germline V gene encodes CDR1 MNHEY and CDR2 SVGEGT. Trimming took 5 bases from V and 6 from J; bases not matched to a gene: 7. The CDR3: CASSTGTGETNEQFF. The CDR3 DNA follows: TGTGCCAGCAGTACCGGGACAGGGGAAACCAATGAGCAGTTCTTC.

This chain uses TRBV18 with TRBJ2-5; possibly TRBD2 for D (6 bases). Per the germline V gene, CDR1 is KGHSH and CDR2 is LQKENI. The CDR3 has 13 amino acids. The V end lost 2 bases, the J end lost 5 bases, and 9 bases lay between the germline ends. The CDR3 sequence is CASSPNSGETQYF. In DNA, the CDR3 is TGTGCCAGCTCACCAAACAGCGGGGAGACCCAGTACTTC.

The rearrangement uses TRBV6-5 and TRBJ1-1, with D possibly matching TRBD1 (6 bases). Deletions cut 8 bases from V and 10 bases from J, with 14 bases between. Germline CDR1 is MNHEY and CDR2 is SVGAGI. The CDR3 runs to 11 residues. In nucleotides, the CDR3 is TGTGCCAGCGGGGAGGGGGGCGGAGCTTTCTTT. Translating it yields CASGEGGGAFF.

This clonotype occurred a few times. This chain links TRBV7-2 with TRBJ2-6; D call uncertain. Looked up from germline, CDR1 is SGHTA and CDR2 is FQGNSA. With 5 bases removed from V and 0 bases from J, the gap between germline ends came to 5 bases. CDR3 length equals 14 residues. The CDR3, as DNA: TGTGCCAGCAGCACTGACTCTGGGGCCAACGTCCTGACTTTC. This gives the protein CASSTDSGANVLTF. The full variable domain, in which reference TRBV7-2 and TRBJ2-6 provide the parts outside the CDR3, is GAGVSQSPSNKVTEKGKDVELRCDPISGHTALYWYRQSLGQGLEFLIYFQGNSAPDKSGLPSDRFSAERTGGSVSTLTIQRTQQEDSAVYLCASSTDSGANVLTFGAGSRLTVL.

This chain connects TRBV19 to TRBJ2-3; 8 nucleotides align to TRBD2. After removal of 5 bases from V and 6 bases from J, the junction contained 4 bases not matched to a gene. Germline V CDR1 and CDR2: LNHDA, SQIVND (reference sequence). The CDR3 runs to 13 residues. The CDR3 reads CASSRRTSDTQYF. Here the CDR3 DNA reads TGTGCCAGTAGTCGCCGGACTAGCGATACGCAGTATTTT.

This clonotype was seen a handful of times. This chain links TRBV5-4 with TRBJ2-6; TRBD1 or TRBD2 may be the D gene (6 bases each). Germline CDR1 is SGHNT and CDR2 is YYREEE (reference sequence). The CDR3 covers 20 residues. Trimming took 4 bases from V and 2 from J, leaving 25 bases between them. The CDR3 sequence is CASSPLQLGGFYPGANVLTF. The CDR3 bases are TGTGCCAGCAGCCCACTACAGTTGGGGGGCTTCTATCCTGGGGCCAACGTCCTGACTTTC.

The V gene is TRBV6-2 or TRBV6-3, the J gene TRBJ2-4; 8 positions match TRBD1. CDR1 MNHEY and CDR2 SVGEGT come from the germline V gene. This CDR3 spans 16 amino acids. The V segment lost 5 bases and the J segment 2 bases; nucleotides outside the gene matches: 8. The CDR3 DNA is TGTGCCAGCAGTCCCCGACAGGGGCTAACCAAAAACATTCAGTACTTC. The encoded protein is CASSPRQGLTKNIQYF.

This chain uses TRBV12-3 or TRBV12-4 with TRBJ2-7, with TRBD2 matching 9 bases. V shed 6 bases and J 1 base; nucleotides not matched to a gene: 4. This CDR3 is built from 14 residues. The DNA for the CDR3 is TGTGCCAGCAGCCAGAGCGGGGGGTCCTACGAGCAGTACTTC. The encoded protein is CASSQSGGSYEQYF.

This chain joins TRBV6-5 and TRBJ1-2; the D gene is possibly TRBD1 (6 bases). CDR1 and CDR2 from the germline V gene are MNHEY and SVGAGI. CDR3 size: 14 residues. The V and J ends lost 6 bases and 3 bases respectively, with 14 bases between them. The CDR3 reads CASRRTAVDYGYTF. CDR3 DNA: TGTGCCAGCAGGAGGACAGCCGTGGACTATGGCTACACCTTC.

This clonotype was seen only a few times. V and J are TRBV15 and TRBJ2-4; D is possibly TRBD1 or TRBD2 (5 bases each). Germline V gene sequence: CDR1 LNHNV, CDR2 YYDKDF (reference sequence). This CDR3 contains 18 residues. V was shortened by 4 bases and J by 1 base, with 20 bases between the two germline ends. CDR3 amino acids: CATSTERWDGIAKNIQYF. The CDR3, as DNA: TGTGCCACCAGCACGGAGAGATGGGACGGAATTGCCAAAAACATTCAGTACTTC.

The chain links TRBV6-6 to TRBJ2-3; TRBD2 matches at 8 bases. CDR1 and CDR2 (germline): MNHNY, SVGAGI (reference sequence). The CDR3 is made up of 15 amino acids. V lost 6 bases, J lost 4 bases, and 9 bases stayed unmatched. The CDR3 loop is CASRRTGGRADTQYF. CDR3 coding DNA: TGTGCCAGCAGAAGGACGGGAGGGCGGGCAGATACGCAGTATTTT.

In its sample, this clonotype was seen once. The V and J genes are TRBV14 and TRBJ2-6, with D perhaps TRBD1 or TRBD2 (6 bases each). The CDR3 is 15 amino acids. V was cut by 4 bases and J by 4 bases, with 11 bases left in between. Germline CDR1 reads SGHDN; CDR2 reads FVKESK. This chain's CDR3 is CASSLRGGGANVLTF. The DNA of the CDR3 is TGTGCCAGCAGCCTCAGGGGAGGAGGGGCCAACGTCCTGACTTTC.

The chain is built from TRBV12-3 or TRBV12-4 and TRBJ1-6; perhaps TRBD1 as D (5 bases). The V end was cut by 8 bases, the J end by 5 bases, with 16 bases between. CDR3 length: 15 residues. The CDR3 coding sequence is TGTGCCAGCGGGGAGCCAGGGCTGGATAATTCACCCCTCCACTTT. Translated, it gives CASGEPGLDNSPLHF.

The chain couples TRBV10-3 to TRBJ1-2, with 7 nucleotides matching TRBD1. Germline values: CDR1 ENHRY, CDR2 SYGVKD. The V segment lost 4 bases and the J segment 7 bases; nucleotides outside the gene matches: 9. The CDR3 extends over 14 amino acids. CDR3 sequence: CAISGAGGAGGYTF. CDR3 nucleotide sequence: TGTGCCATCAGTGGGGCAGGGGGAGCGGGTGGCTACACCTTC.

The rearrangement uses TRBV6-5 and TRBJ1-5, with no clear D. Trimming removed 0 bases at V and 2 bases at J, with 5 bases between. The germline CDR1 and CDR2 sequences are MNHEY and SVGAGI. The CDR3 loop spans 14 amino acids. The CDR3 DNA reads TGTGCCAGCAGTTACTCGGGCGGCAATCAGCCCCAGCATTTT. This translates into CASSYSGGNQPQHF.